This entry features one T cell receptor beta chain sequence. As yet, its antigen is unknown. These data are taken from a study of beta chain features in type 1 diabetes. At the level of the study: The samples had roughly 110 million sorted cells examined in all. Study-wide results and caveats: Whether TCRB rearrangement is influenced by HLA type was left unresolved in this analysis. Within each of all four CD4+ subsets, Type 1 diabetes patients had TCRB CDR3s that were moderately but significantly shorter. Among type 1 diabetes patients, VDJ junctions had fewer insertions and more deletions.

Investigators reverse transcribed all isolated RNA, so they sequenced expressed TCRB transcripts. Profiling relied on immunoSEQ multiplex PCR, and the TCRdb table lists in-frame clones only, not all of them. The sample lists hundreds of thousands of clones; 30% were seen once. V gave up 0 bases and J gave up 3 bases; unmatched junction bases: 2. The CDR3 totals 15 residues. Germline-derived CDR1 and CDR2 are SGHTA and FQGNSA. This sequence joins TRBV7-2 and TRBJ2-7; TRBD2 matches at 10 bases. The sequenced sample was naive CD4+ T cells from blood. This clonotype originated in a man between 18 and 29 years old in good health. The CDR3 bases are TGTGCCAGCAGCTTAGCGGTAGCGGGGGGCTACGAGCAGTACTTC. It specifies CASSLAVAGGYEQYF.